The clone carrying this T cell receptor beta chain was observed a few times. Antigen: not known. This entry belongs to a study of graft-versus-host responses after intestinal transplantation. The repertoire was sequenced with immunoSEQ multiplex PCR; TCRdb's copy has only in-frame clones and lacks some. The sample lists some 100,000 clones, roughly 87% seen once, with about 0.9% in the top ten. Notes on the study in general: Patients with graft-donor T cell macrochimerism had high graft-versus-host to host-versus-graft clonal ratios in allografts.

CDR1 and CDR2 from the germline V gene are SGHDN and FVKESK. The CDR3 is 15 amino acids. Trimming removed 0 bases at V and 8 bases at J, with 14 bases between. The receptor's source is a human donor who was the organ donor for an intestinal transplant. V and J are TRBV14 and TRBJ1-3; D unresolved. Sequenced material: unstimulated CD4+ T cells sorted from spleen or lymph node cells, taken before transplant. CDR3 region: CASSQDGHLWDTIYF. DNA of the CDR3: TGTGCCAGCAGCCAAGATGGGCACCTTTGGGACACCATATATTTT.